The clone carrying this TCR beta chain came up once. One end of the junction varies from germline; a read error may be responsible. The sample comes from a study of blood T cell repertoires in COVID-19. Study context: Samples of COVID-19 (acute and convalescent) were obtained from the United States, Italy and Spain.

In the study's own analysis: By means of reference gene primer amplification, nucleated cell counts were estimated. Repertoires were generated with immunoSEQ multiplex PCR, while TCRdb's copy carries only in-frame clones and drops some. D and trimming come from the DNA, and the V and J calls and clone size come from that table. Here the sample spans about 150,000 clones, about 90% being singletons. The germline gives CDR1 SGHAT, CDR2 FQNNGV. This CDR3 spans 15 amino acids. This chain uses TRBV11-2 with TRBJ2-1, with D tentatively TRBD1 (5 bases). This TCR was sampled from a man aged 50-60 years with acute or convalescent COVID-19. The source material was peripheral blood. The CDR3 nucleotides are TGTGCCAGCAGTTTAGGGGCGAACTCCTACAATGAGCAGTTCTTC. It specifies CASSLGANSYNEQFF.